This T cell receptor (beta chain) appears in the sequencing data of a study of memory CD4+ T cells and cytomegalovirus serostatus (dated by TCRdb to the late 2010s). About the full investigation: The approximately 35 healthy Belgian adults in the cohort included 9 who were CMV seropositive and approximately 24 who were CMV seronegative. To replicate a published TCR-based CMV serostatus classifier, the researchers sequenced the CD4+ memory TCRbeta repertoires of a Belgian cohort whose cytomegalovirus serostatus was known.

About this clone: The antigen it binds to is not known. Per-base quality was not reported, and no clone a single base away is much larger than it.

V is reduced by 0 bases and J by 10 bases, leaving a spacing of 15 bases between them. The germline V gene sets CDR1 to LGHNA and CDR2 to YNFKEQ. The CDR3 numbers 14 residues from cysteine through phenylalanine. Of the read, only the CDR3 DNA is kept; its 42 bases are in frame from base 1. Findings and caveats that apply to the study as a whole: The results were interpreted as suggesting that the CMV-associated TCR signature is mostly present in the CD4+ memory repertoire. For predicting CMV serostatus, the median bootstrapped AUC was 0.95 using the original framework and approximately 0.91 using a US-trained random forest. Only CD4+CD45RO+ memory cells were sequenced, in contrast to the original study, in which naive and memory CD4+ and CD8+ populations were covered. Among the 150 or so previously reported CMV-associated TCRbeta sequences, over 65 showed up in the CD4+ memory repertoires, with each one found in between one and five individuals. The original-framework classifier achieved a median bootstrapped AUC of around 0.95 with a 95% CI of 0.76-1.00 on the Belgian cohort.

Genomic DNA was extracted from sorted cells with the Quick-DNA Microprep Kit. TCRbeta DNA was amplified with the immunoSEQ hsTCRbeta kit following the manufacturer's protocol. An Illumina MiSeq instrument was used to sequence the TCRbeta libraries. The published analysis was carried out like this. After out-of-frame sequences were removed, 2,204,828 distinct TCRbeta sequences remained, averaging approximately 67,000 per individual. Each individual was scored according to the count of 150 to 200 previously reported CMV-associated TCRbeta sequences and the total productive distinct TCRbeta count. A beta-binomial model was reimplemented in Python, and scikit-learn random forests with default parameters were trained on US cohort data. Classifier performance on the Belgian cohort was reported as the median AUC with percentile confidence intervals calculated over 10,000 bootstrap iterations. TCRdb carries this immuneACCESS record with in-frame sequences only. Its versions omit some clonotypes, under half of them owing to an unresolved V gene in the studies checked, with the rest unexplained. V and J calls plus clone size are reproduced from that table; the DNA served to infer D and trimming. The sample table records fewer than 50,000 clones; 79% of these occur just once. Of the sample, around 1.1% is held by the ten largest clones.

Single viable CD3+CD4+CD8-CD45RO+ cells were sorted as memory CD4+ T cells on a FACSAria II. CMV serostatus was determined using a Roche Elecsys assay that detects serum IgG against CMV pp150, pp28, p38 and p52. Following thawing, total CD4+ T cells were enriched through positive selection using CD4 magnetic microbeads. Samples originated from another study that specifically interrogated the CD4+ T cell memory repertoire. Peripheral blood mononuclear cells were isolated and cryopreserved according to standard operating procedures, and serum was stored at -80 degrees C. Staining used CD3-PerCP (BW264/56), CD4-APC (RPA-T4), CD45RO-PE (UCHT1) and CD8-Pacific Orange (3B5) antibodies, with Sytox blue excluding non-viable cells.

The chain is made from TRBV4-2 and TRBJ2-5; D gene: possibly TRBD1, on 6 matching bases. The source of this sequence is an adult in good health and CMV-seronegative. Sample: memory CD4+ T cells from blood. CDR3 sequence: CASSQDPGTPHQYF. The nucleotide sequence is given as TGTGCCAGCAGCCAAGATCCCGGGACACCCCACCAGTACTTC.